The 6 T cell receptor beta chains reported below all come from one sample, sequenced in a study of blood T cell repertoires in COVID-19. Using immunoSEQ multiplex PCR, the repertoire was profiled, and TCRdb retains in-frame clones only, with some absent. The sample has 70,000 to 95,000 clones, 88% seen once. Material: peripheral blood. Receptors were obtained from a woman in her sixties or seventies with acute or convalescent COVID-19.

This chain links TRBV21-1 with TRBJ1-5; TRBD1 is taken as the D call from the table, unchecked against the DNA. TRBV21-1 is a known pseudogene. The CDR3 totals 19 residues. CDR3 residues: CASSPQPGDRGNSNQPQHF. CDR3 bases: TGTGCCAGCAGCCCCCAACCAGGGGACAGGGGAAATAGCAATCAGCCCCAGCATTTT.

The chain joins TRBV19 to TRBJ1-1; 9 bases are a match to TRBD1. The CDR3 extends over 14 amino acids. V gave up 4 bases and J gave up 11 bases; unmatched junction bases: 11. Germline CDR1 is LNHDA and CDR2 is SQIVND (reference sequence). The CDR3 bases are TGTGCCAGTAGTAACCCCCAGACAGGGGGAAAGGCTTTCTTT. Protein: CASSNPQTGGKAFF.

The V and J genes are TRBV5-4 and TRBJ1-1; no clear D gene. Trimming pared 0 bases from V and 7 bases from J, leaving 7 bases between. This CDR3 is built from 12 residues. The germline V gene encodes CDR1 SGHNT and CDR2 YYREEE (reference sequence). The CDR3 protein is CASSLGQVEAFF. The CDR3 DNA reads as TGTGCCAGCAGCTTGGGACAAGTTGAAGCTTTCTTT.

V gene TRBV5-1 combines with J gene TRBJ2-7; TRBD1 might be the D (5 bases). Germline values: CDR1 SGHRS, CDR2 YFSETQ. The CDR3 has 14 residues. Trimming stripped 0 bases from V and 3 bases from J, with 10 bases between. Here the CDR3 reads CASSLGGTGYEQYF. CDR3 bases: TGCGCCAGCAGCTTGGGGGGCACCGGCTACGAGCAGTACTTC. Full variable domain (outside the CDR3, taken from reference TRBV5-1 and TRBJ2-7): KAGVTQTPRYLIKTRGQQVTLSCSPISGHRSVSWYQQTPGQGLQFLFEYFSETQRNKGNFPGRFSGRQFSNSRSEMNVSTLELGDSALYLCASSLGGTGYEQYFGPGTRLTVT.

The rearrangement links TRBV11-2 to TRBJ1-2; 9 bases agree with TRBD1. This CDR3 contains 14 residues. The V segment lost 5 bases and the J segment 5 bases; nucleotides outside the gene matches: 6. Per germline, CDR1 SGHAT and CDR2 FQNNGV. For the CDR3, the DNA is TGTGCCAGCAGCCCCCAGGACAGGGGTTATGGCTACACCTTC. Its translation: CASSPQDRGYGYTF.

The chain links TRBV4-1 to TRBJ1-2; tentative D call: TRBD1 (5 bases). The CDR3 runs to 13 residues. CDR1 and CDR2 (germline): MGHRA, YSYEKL. Trimming stripped 5 bases from V and 7 bases from J, with 14 bases between. The CDR3 is CASSEARVGGYTF. CDR3 bases: TGCGCCAGCAGCGAGGCCAGGGTTGGTGGCTACACCTTC.